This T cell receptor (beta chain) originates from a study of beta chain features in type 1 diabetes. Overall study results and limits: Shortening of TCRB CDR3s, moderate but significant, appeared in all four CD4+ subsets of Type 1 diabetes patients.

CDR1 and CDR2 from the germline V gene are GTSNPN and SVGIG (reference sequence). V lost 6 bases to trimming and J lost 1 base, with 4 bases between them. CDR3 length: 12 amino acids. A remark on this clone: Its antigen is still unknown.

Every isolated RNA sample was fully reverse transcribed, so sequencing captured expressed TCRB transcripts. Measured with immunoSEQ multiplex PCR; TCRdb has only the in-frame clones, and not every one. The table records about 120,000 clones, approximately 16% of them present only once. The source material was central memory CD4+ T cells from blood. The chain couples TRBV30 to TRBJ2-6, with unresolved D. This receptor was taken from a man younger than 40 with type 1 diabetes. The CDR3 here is CACTSGANVLTF. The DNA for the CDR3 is TGTGCCTGTACTTCTGGGGCCAACGTCCTGACTTTC.